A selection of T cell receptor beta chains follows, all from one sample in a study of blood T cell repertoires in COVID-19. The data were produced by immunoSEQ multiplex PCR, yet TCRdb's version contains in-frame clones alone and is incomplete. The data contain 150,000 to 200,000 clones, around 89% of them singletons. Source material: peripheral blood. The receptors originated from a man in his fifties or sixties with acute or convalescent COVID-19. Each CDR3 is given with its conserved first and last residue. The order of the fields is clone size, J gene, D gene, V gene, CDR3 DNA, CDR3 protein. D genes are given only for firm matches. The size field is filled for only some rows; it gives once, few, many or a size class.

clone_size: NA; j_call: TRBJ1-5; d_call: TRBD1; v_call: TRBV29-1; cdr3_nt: TGCAGCGCGAGGGACAGCCATAATCAGCCCCAGCATTTT; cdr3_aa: CSARDSHNQPQHF
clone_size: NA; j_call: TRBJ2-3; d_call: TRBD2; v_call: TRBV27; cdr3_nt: TGTGCCAGCAGTTACGGACTAGCGGGCACAGATACGCAGTATTTT; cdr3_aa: CASSYGLAGTDTQYF
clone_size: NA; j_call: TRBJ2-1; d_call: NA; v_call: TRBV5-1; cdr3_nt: TGCGCCAGCAGCTTGGGGGCAGGCATCGAATACAATGAGCAGTTCTTC; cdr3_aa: CASSLGAGIEYNEQFF
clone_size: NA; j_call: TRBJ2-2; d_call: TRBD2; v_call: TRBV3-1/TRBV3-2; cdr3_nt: TGTGCCAGCAGCCATGGCGGGAGGAGAACCGGGGAGCTGTTTTTT; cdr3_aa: CASSHGGRRTGELFF
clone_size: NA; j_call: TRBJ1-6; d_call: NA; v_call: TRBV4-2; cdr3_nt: TGTGCCAGCAGCCAGGGGGGGAATTCACCCCTCCACTTT; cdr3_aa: CASSQGGNSPLHF
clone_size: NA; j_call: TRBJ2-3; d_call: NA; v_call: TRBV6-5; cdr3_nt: TGTGCCAGCAGGACCTCCGGGACATTAGATACGCAGTATTTT; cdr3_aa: CASRTSGTLDTQYF
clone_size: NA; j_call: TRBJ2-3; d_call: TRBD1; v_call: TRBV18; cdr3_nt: TGTGCCAGCTCACAGGGGACAGGGGGCACAGATACGCAGTATTTT; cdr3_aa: CASSQGTGGTDTQYF
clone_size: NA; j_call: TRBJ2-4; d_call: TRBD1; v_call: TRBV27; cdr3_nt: TGTGCCAGCAGTGTACAGGGGGCCGGAAACATTCAGTACTTC; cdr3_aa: CASSVQGAGNIQYF
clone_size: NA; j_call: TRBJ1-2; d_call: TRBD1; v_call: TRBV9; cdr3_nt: TGTGCCAGCAGCGGTCAGGGGGTGCTTGGCTACACCTTC; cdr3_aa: CASSGQGVLGYTF
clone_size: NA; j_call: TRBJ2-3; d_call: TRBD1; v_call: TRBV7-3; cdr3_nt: TGTGCCAGCAGCTTATCAGGGGGCATAGATACGCAGTATTTT; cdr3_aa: CASSLSGGIDTQYF
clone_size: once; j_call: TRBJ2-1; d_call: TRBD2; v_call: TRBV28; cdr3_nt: TGTGCCAGCAATATATGGACTAGCGGCCATAACAATGAGCAGTTCTTC; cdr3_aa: CASNIWTSGHNNEQFF
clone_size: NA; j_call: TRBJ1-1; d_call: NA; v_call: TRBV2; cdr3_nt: TGTGCCAGCAGTACAGGGTTGAACACTGAAGCTTTCTTT; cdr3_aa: CASSTGLNTEAFF
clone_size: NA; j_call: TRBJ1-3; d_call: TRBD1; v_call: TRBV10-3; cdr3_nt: TGTGCCATCAGTGAGTCCCACCTCCAGGGGGACACCATATATTTT; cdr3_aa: CAISESHLQGDTIYF
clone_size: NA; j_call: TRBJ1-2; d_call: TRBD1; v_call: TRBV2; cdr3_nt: TGTGCCAGCAGAACAGGGGGTACCTATGGCTACACCTTC; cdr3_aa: CASRTGGTYGYTF
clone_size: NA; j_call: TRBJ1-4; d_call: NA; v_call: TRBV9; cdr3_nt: TGTGCCAGCAGCTCCCGGCCGGGTGCAACTAATGAAAAACTGTTTTTT; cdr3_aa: CASSSRPGATNEKLFF
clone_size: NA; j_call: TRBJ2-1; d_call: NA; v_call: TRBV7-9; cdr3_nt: TGTGCCAGCAGCTTAGAGGCCAGGGGTGGGCAGTTCTTC; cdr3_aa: CASSLEARGGQFF
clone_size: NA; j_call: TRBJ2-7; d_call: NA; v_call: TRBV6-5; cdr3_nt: TGTGCCAGTCAAGGCTGGGACAACCTCTACGAGCAGTACTTC; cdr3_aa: CASQGWDNLYEQYF
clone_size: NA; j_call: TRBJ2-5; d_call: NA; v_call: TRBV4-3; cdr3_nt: TGCGCCAGCAGCCAAGAGGGCTCAGTCCTCTGGGCCCAGTACTTC; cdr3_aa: CASSQEGSVLWAQYF
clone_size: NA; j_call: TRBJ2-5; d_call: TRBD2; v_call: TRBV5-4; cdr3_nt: TGTGCCAGCAGCGTGGGCCTAGCGGGAGGGCCGCAAGAGACCCAGTACTTC; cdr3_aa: CASSVGLAGGPQETQYF
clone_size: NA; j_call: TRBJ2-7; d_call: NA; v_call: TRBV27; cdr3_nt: TGTGCCAGCAGTTTATATAGGCCAGAGGGCGGCTACGAGCAGTACTTC; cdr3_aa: CASSLYRPEGGYEQYF
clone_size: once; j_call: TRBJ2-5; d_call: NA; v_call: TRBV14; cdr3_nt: TGTGCCAGCTCCGACAAGGGAGGAGAGACCCAGTACTTC; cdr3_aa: CASSDKGGETQYF
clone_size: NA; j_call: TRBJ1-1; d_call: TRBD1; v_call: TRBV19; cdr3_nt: TGTGCCAGTAGTCTCAGGACAGGAAGGAACACTGAAGCTTTCTTT; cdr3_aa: CASSLRTGRNTEAFF
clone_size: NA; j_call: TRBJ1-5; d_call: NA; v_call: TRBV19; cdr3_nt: TGTGCCAGTAGTATTGGGGGACTTCTTGAGCCCCAGCATTTT; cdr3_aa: CASSIGGLLEPQHF
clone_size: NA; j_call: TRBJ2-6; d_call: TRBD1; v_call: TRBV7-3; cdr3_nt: TGTGCCAGCAGCTTTAGGGGACAGGGGGGGCAGACCCGCTCTGGGGCCAACGTCCTGACTTTC; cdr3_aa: CASSFRGQGGQTRSGANVLTF
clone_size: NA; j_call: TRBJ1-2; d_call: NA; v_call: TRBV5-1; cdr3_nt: TGCGCCAGCAGCTTGGATGGGTCGGGTGGCTACACCTTC; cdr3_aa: CASSLDGSGGYTF
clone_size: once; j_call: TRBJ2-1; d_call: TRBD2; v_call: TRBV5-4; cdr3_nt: TGTGCCAGCAGCAGGGGACTAGCGGGGAGGTATGAGCAGTTCTTC; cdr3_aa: CASSRGLAGRYEQFF
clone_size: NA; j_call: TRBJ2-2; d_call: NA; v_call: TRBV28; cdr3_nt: TGTGCCAGCAGTACTACCTCGACAGTAAACACCGGGGAGCTGTTTTTT; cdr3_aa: CASSTTSTVNTGELFF
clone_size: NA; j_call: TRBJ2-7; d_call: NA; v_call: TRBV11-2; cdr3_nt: TGTGCCAGCAGCCCTAGCCAGATTCAGTACGAGCAGTACTTC; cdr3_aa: CASSPSQIQYEQYF
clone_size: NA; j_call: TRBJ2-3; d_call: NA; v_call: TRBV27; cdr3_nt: TGTGCCAGCAGAGTTCGTCCGGGAAGCACAGATACGCAGTATTTT; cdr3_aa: CASRVRPGSTDTQYF
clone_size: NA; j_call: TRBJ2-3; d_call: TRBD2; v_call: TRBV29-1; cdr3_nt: TGCAGCGTGGCAGAGAGACTAGCGGGGAGGACGCAGTATTTT; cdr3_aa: CSVAERLAGRTQYF
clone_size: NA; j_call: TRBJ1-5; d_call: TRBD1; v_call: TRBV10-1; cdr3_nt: TGCGCCAGCAGTGAGCATCCGACAGGGGGCCGCAATCAGCCCCAGCATTTT; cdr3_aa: CASSEHPTGGRNQPQHF
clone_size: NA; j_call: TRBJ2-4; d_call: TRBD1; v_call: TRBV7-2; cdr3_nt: TGTGCCAGCAGCCGGGACAGAGGAAACATTCAGTACTTC; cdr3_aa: CASSRDRGNIQYF
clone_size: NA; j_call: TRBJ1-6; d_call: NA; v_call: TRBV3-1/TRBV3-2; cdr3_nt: TGTGCCAGCAGCCAAGGTGATTTTAGAAATTCACCCCTCCACTTT; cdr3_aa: CASSQGDFRNSPLHF
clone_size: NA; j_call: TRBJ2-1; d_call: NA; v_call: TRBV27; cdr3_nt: TGTGCCAGCAGTTTAGGCCACTACAATGAGCAGTTCTTC; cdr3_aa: CASSLGHYNEQFF
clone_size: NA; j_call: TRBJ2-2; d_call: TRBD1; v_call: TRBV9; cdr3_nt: TGTGCCAGCAGCGAGGGACAGGCGGCGAACACCGGGGAGCTGTTTTTT; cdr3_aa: CASSEGQAANTGELFF
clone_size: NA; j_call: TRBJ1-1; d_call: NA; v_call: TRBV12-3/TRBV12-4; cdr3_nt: TGTGCCAGCACGGAAGGGAGGACCACTGAAGCTTTCTTT; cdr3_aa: CASTEGRTTEAFF
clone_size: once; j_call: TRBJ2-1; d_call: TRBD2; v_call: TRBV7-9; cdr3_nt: TGTGCCAGCAGCGGGACTAGCGGGGACTCCTACAATGAGCAGTTCTTC; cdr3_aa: CASSGTSGDSYNEQFF
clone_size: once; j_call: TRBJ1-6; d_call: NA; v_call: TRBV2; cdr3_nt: TGTGCCAGCAGTGAAGCAAGGCAGGGTAATTCACCCCTCCACTTT; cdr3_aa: CASSEARQGNSPLHF
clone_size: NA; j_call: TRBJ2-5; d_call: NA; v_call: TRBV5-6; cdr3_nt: TGTGCCAGCAGCTTGACACCCGATGTGGTGGAGACCCAGTACTTC; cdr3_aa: CASSLTPDVVETQYF
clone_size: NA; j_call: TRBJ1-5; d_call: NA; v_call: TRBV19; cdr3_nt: TGTGCCAGCCAGGGTCTAATGCGCAATCAGCCCCAGCATTTT; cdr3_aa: CASQGLMRNQPQHF
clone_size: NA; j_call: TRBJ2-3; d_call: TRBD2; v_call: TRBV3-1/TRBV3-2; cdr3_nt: TGTGCCAGCAGCCAAGCGTCCGGGCTAGCGGCAGATACGCAGTATTTT; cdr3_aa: CASSQASGLAADTQYF
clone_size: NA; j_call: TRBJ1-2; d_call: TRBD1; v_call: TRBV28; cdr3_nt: TGTGCCAGCAGTTCTCGGACAGGGGAGGGGTATGGCTACACCTTC; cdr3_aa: CASSSRTGEGYGYTF
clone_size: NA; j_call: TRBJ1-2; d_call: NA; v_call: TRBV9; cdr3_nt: TGTGCCAGCAGCGTAGCTACTTCGGGGCGGGGTCCAGGCTACACCTTC; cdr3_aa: CASSVATSGRGPGYTF
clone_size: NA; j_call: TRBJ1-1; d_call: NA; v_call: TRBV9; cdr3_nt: TGTGCCAGCAGCGTAGAACAGGGGAACACTGAAGCTTTCTTT; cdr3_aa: CASSVEQGNTEAFF
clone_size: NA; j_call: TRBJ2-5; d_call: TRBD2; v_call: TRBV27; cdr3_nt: TGTGCCAGCAGTTTGACTAGCGGGAGTTTGGAGACCCAGTACTTC; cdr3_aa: CASSLTSGSLETQYF
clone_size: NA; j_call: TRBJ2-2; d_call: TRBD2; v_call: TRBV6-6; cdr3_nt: TGTGCCAGCAGGACCGGGGGGACCAACACCGGGGAGCTGTTTTTT; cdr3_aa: CASRTGGTNTGELFF
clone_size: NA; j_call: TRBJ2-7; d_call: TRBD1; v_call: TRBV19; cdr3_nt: TGTGCCAGTAGTATAGTAGGGACAGGGGCTACCTACGAGCAGTACTTC; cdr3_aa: CASSIVGTGATYEQYF
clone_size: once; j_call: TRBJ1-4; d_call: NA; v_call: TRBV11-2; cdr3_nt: TGTGCCAGCAGCCCAACAACGGTGGGGACAGAAAAACTGTTTTTT; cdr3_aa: CASSPTTVGTEKLFF
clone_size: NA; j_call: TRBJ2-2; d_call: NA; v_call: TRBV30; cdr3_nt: TGTGCCTGGAGACTCCAGGGAACCGGGGAGCTGTTTTTT; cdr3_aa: CAWRLQGTGELFF
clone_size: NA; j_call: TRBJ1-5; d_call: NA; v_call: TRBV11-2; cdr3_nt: TGTGCCAGCAGCTTGGAGGGGGACTATAGCAATCAGCCCCAGCATTTT; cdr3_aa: CASSLEGDYSNQPQHF
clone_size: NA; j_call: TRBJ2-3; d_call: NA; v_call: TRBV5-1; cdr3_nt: TGCGCCAGCAGGACAGACGGAACTAGCACAGATACGCAGTATTTT; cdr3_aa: CASRTDGTSTDTQYF
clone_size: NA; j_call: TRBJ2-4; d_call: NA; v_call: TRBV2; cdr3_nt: TGTGCCAGCAGTGACAGAAACATTCAGTACTTC; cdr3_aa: CASSDRNIQYF